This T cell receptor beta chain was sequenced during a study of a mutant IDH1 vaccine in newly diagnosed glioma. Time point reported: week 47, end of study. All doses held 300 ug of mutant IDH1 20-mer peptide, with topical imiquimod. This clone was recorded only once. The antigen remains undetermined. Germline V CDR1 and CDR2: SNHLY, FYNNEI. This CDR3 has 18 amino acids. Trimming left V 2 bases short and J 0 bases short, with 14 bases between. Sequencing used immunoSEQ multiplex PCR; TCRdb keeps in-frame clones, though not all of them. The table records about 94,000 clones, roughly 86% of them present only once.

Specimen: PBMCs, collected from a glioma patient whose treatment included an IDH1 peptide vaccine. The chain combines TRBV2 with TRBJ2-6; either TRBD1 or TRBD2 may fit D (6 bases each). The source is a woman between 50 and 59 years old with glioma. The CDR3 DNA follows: TGTGCCAGCAGTGAATGGGGGGCCCGATCCTCTGGGGCCAACGTCCTGACTTTC. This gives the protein CASSEWGARSSGANVLTF.